The T cell receptor beta chain described here comes from a study of T cells after yellow fever vaccination. One entry per CDR3 protein results from TCRdb running MiXCR on the 5' RACE reads. Of around 310,000 distinct CDR3 sequences listed, roughly 8.7% are singletons. Germline loops: CDR1 MGHDK, CDR2 SYGVNS. The CDR3 runs to 16 residues. The V gene end was trimmed by 3 bases and the J gene end by 2 bases; junction bases not matched to a gene: 5. Sequencing was performed on PBMCs, taken on the day of the first yellow fever vaccination. The TCR originated in a man aged 18 to 30 who received the YFV17D yellow fever vaccine. This chain connects TRBV25-1 to TRBJ2-7; the match to TRBD1 covers 12 bases. The CDR3 loop reads CASSDPGQGATYEQYF. The CDR3 coding sequence is TGTGCCAGCAGTGATCCGGGACAGGGGGCCACCTACGAGCAGTACTTC.